This is a list of T cell receptor beta chains from one sample in a study of T cell repertoires in cytomegalovirus infection. MiXCR was run by TCRdb on the reads, yielding one entry per CDR3 protein. The data contain around 450,000 distinct CDR3 sequences, roughly 30% of them singletons. Sequencing was done on a sample of PBMCs. Every receptor here comes from a human donor in good health (CMV status not recorded). Some clones in this sample may be carry-over from other donors' samples. Each CDR3 is given with its conserved first and last residue. The D gene is left open where the match is weak. Clone sizes are given selectively: once, few, many, or a class where the clone is expanded.

CDR3,DNA,D,V,size,J
CSARDPRYPELAKNIQYF,TGCAGTGCTAGAGATCCTCGGTACCCGGAACTAGCCAAAAACATTCAGTACTTC,-,TRBV20-1,-,TRBJ2-4
CASSLAAFEASTNEKLFF,TGTGCCAGCAGCTTAGCGGCCTTCGAGGCCTCAACTAATGAAAAACTGTTTTTT,-,TRBV7-8,few,TRBJ1-4
CASSPPTGPTGELFF,TGTGCCAGCTCACCACCGACAGGGCCGACCGGGGAGCTGTTTTTT,TRBD1,TRBV18,few,TRBJ2-2
CASSQQGNQPQHF,TGTGCCAGCAGTCAACAGGGGAATCAGCCCCAGCATTTT,TRBD1,TRBV12-3/TRBV12-4,many,TRBJ1-5
CASSPGKRGLSNQPQHF,TGTGCCAGCAGCCCCGGTAAAAGGGGGCTTAGCAATCAGCCCCAGCATTTT,TRBD1,TRBV6-5,once,TRBJ1-5
CASSEVRDSSYGYTF,TGTGCCAGCAGTGAAGTCCGAGACAGCTCCTATGGCTACACCTTC,-,TRBV2,-,TRBJ1-2
CASSEYNGKNSPLHF,TGTGCCAGCAGTGAATATAATGGCAAGAATTCACCCCTCCACTTT,-,TRBV25-1,few,TRBJ1-6
CASNPGQGHYGYTF,TGTGCCAGCAATCCGGGACAGGGGCACTATGGCTACACCTTC,TRBD1,TRBV7-2,many,TRBJ1-2
CASRSGTSGGETGELFF,TGTGCCAGCAGAAGCGGGACTAGCGGGGGGGAGACCGGGGAGCTGTTTTTT,TRBD2,TRBV6-8,once,TRBJ2-2
CASRGTGENIQYF,TGTGCCAGCAGAGGGACAGGTGAAAACATTCAGTACTTC,TRBD1,TRBV28,-,TRBJ2-4
CASRGDSSYNEQFF,TGTGCCAGCAGGGGGGACAGCTCCTACAATGAGCAGTTCTTC,TRBD1,TRBV2,few,TRBJ2-1
CASSPTKSGGQPQHF,TGTGCCAGCAGTCCCACCAAGTCAGGGGGTCAGCCCCAGCATTTT,TRBD1,TRBV6-8,once,TRBJ1-5
CATSGRRIDTQYF,TGTGCCACCTCCGGGCGTAGGATTGATACGCAGTATTTT,-,TRBV6-2/TRBV6-3,few,TRBJ2-3
CASRTSTGGVSSNQPQHF,TGCGCCAGCAGAACTTCTACAGGGGGTGTTTCAAGCAATCAGCCCCAGCATTTT,TRBD1,TRBV10-2,-,TRBJ1-5
CASSRDRWHEQFF,TGTGCCAGCAGCAGGGACAGGTGGCATGAGCAGTTCTTC,TRBD1,TRBV7-6,few,TRBJ2-1
CSVDGVKTLYNEQFF,TGCAGCGTTGACGGGGTAAAGACCCTTTACAATGAGCAGTTCTTC,-,TRBV29-1,few,TRBJ2-1
CASSLSRTENFNGREQYF,TGTGCCAGCAGTTTATCCAGGACAGAGAATTTCAATGGACGCGAGCAGTACTTC,-,TRBV27,-,TRBJ2-7
CASSQTSGGRTDTQYF,TGTGCCAGCAGCCAGACTAGCGGGGGACGCACAGATACGCAGTATTTT,TRBD2,TRBV7-6,-,TRBJ2-3
CASSAPANTEAFF,TGTGCCAGCAGTGCACCAGCGAACACTGAAGCTTTCTTT,-,TRBV2,few,TRBJ1-1
CASGGSGASLPAFF,TGCGCTTCAGGGGGATCAGGGGCTTCCCTTCCGGCTTTCTTT,TRBD1,TRBV29-1,few,TRBJ1-1
CASSLGQGANTGELFF,TGTGCCAGCAGCTTGGGACAGGGGGCGAACACCGGGGAGCTGTTTTTT,TRBD1,TRBV5-6,-,TRBJ2-2
CASSPGQGVNEQFF,TGTGCCAGCAGCCCGGGACAGGGGGTGAATGAGCAGTTCTTC,TRBD1,TRBV7-8,many,TRBJ2-1
CASSPARQASYNSPLHF,TGTGCCAGCAGCCCAGCAAGACAGGCCTCCTATAATTCACCCCTCCACTTT,-,TRBV7-2,few,TRBJ1-6
CASSPLKTSVSTDTQYF,TGTGCCAGCAGTCCACTGAAGACTAGCGTAAGCACAGATACGCAGTATTTT,TRBD2,TRBV12-3/TRBV12-4,-,TRBJ2-3
CASSSLRGGSSYNEQFF,TGTGCCAGCAGTTCCTTGCGGGGGGGCAGCTCCTACAATGAGCAGTTCTTC,TRBD2,TRBV6-5,many,TRBJ2-1
CASSLTGVGGPNTEAFF,TGTGCCAGCAGCTTAACCGGGGTGGGCGGACCGAACACTGAAGCTTTCTTT,-,TRBV7-3,many,TRBJ1-1
CASSSLDQPQHF,TGTGCCAGCAGTTCCCTGGATCAGCCCCAGCATTTT,-,TRBV5-6,many,TRBJ1-5
CASEVAAVPTVGDEQFF,TGTGCCAGCGAAGTTGCGGCTGTCCCGACCGTCGGCGATGAGCAGTTCTTC,-,TRBV6-1,-,TRBJ2-1
CASSSSQTGGSSYNEQFF,TGTGCCAGCAGCTCCTCACAAACCGGCGGAAGCTCCTACAATGAGCAGTTCTTC,-,TRBV11-2,-,TRBJ2-1
CAISGLGTGELFF,TGTGCCATCTCGGGTTTGGGCACCGGGGAGCTGTTTTTT,-,TRBV10-3,-,TRBJ2-2
CASSLGRASGNQPQHF,TGTGCCAGCAGCTTAGGTAGGGCGTCGGGTAATCAGCCCCAGCATTTT,-,TRBV7-2,many,TRBJ1-5
CASSLLTSGKNTGELFF,TGTGCCAGCAGCTTACTGACTAGCGGGAAGAACACCGGGGAGCTGTTTTTT,TRBD2,TRBV7-2,-,TRBJ2-2
CASRASTGKSTGELFF,TGTGCCAGTAGGGCCTCGACAGGGAAATCCACCGGGGAGCTGTTTTTT,TRBD1,TRBV19,-,TRBJ2-2
CASSPERVYSNQPQHF,TGTGCCAGCAGCCCCGAGAGAGTATATAGCAATCAGCCCCAGCATTTT,-,TRBV28,once,TRBJ1-5
CASSTLAGGLSYNEQFF,TGTGCCAGCAGTACTCTAGCGGGGGGGCTCTCCTACAATGAGCAGTTCTTC,TRBD2,TRBV7-8,many,TRBJ2-1
CASSHTGTGYNEQFF,TGTGCCAGCAGTCACACCGGGACAGGCTACAATGAGCAGTTCTTC,TRBD1,TRBV12-3/TRBV12-4,many,TRBJ2-1
CASSRPDRGSYEQYF,TGTGCCAGCAGCCGTCCGGACAGGGGTTCCTACGAGCAGTACTTC,TRBD1,TRBV7-9,many,TRBJ2-7
CASNPLAGTYEQYF,TGTGCCAGCAATCCCCTGGCTGGGACCTACGAGCAGTACTTC,-,TRBV7-9,many,TRBJ2-7
CASSYTDNYGYTF,TGTGCCAGCAGTTATACAGATAACTATGGCTACACCTTC,-,TRBV6-5,many,TRBJ1-2
CARSSDLNQPQHF,TGTGCCAGAAGTTCGGACCTAAATCAGCCCCAGCATTTT,-,TRBV2,-,TRBJ1-5
CASSEVNEQFF,TGTGCCAGCAGTGAAGTCAATGAGCAGTTCTTC,-,TRBV6-1,-,TRBJ2-1
CASRYLAGDTYEQYF,TGTGCCAGCAGGTATCTAGCGGGAGATACCTACGAGCAGTACTTC,TRBD2,TRBV27,-,TRBJ2-7
CASSENLGNEQYF,TGTGCCAGCAGTGAAAATCTGGGAAACGAGCAGTACTTC,-,TRBV2,-,TRBJ2-7
CASSLLPDQPQHF,TGTGCCAGCAGCTTACTGCCCGATCAGCCCCAGCATTTT,-,TRBV7-9,few,TRBJ1-5
CASSAWTSGGAIEQFF,TGTGCCAGCTCAGCATGGACTAGCGGGGGGGCGATTGAGCAGTTCTTC,TRBD2,TRBV18,-,TRBJ2-1